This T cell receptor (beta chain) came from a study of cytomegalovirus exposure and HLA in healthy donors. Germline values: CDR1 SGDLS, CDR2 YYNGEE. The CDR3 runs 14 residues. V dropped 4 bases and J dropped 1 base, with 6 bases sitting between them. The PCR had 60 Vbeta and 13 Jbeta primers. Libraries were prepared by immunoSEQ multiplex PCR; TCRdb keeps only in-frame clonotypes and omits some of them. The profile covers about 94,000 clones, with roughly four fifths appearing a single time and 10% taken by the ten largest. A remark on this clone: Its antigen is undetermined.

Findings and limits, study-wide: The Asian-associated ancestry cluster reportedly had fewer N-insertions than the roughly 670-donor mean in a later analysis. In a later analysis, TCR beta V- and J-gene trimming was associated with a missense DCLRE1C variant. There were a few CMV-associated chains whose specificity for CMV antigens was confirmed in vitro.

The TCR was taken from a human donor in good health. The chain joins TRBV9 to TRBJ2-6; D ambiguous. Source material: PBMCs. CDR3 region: CASSIQSGANVLTF. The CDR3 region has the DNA TGTGCCAGCAGCATTCAATCTGGGGCCAACGTCCTGACTTTC.